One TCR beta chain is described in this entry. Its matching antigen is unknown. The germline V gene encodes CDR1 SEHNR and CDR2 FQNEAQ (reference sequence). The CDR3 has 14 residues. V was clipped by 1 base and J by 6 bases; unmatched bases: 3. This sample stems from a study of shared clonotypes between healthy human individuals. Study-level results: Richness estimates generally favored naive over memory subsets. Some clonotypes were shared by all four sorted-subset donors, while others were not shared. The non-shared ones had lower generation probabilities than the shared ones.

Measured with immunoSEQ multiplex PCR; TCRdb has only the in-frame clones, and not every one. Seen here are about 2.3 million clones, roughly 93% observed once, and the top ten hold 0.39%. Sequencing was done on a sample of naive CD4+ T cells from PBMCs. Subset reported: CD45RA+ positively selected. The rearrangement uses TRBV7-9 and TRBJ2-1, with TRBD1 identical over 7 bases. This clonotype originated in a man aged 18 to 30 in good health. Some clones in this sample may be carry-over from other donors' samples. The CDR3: CASSLGQGFNEQFF. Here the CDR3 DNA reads TGTGCCAGCAGCTTAGGACAGGGTTTCAATGAGCAGTTCTTC.